What follows are 25 T cell receptor beta chains derived from one specimen sequenced in a study of T-cell memory formation after mild COVID-19 (dated by TCRdb to about 2021). The protocol used for the library was 5' RACE. Data came from an Illumina NovaSeq 6000. In-frame beta chains were kept once TCRdb had trimmed the public reads at Q25 with fastp and called clones with MiXCR. Identical CDR3 proteins give one entry, which carries the most common genes and DNA. This sample holds around 300,000 distinct CDR3 sequences; roughly 18% were observed only once. The ten top clones hold 20% to 25% of the sample. What was sequenced was PBMCs or a T cell subset sorted from them (not recorded which). These receptors were taken from a man younger than 35 who had mild COVID-19 (a few samples of this study predate the infection). The sample titles of this study are shuffled in the database, so cell type and time point are left out; the donor was told from shared clones.

In this sample, this clonotype turned up a few times. V is TRBV6-2 or TRBV6-3 and J is TRBJ2-7; D might be TRBD1 or TRBD2, each matching 5 bases. The germline gives CDR1 MNHEY, CDR2 SVGEGT. V shed 4 bases and J shed 0 bases, with 10 bases lying between them. This CDR3 contains 14 residues. The CDR3 is CASSWGIHSYEQYV. The CDR3 region has the DNA TGTGCCAGCAGTTGGGGGATCCACTCCTACGAGCAGTACGTC.

The chain is built from TRBV5-1 and TRBJ2-5; the D gene is possibly TRBD2 (6 bases). Trimming cost V 3 bases and J 4 bases, with 13 bases left between them. Germline CDR1 reads SGHRS; CDR2 reads YFSETQ. The CDR3 loop spans 14 amino acids. CDR3 coding DNA: TGCGCCAGCAGCTCTAATGGCGGGGCAGAGACCCAGTACTTC. Protein: CASSSNGGAETQYF.

V gene TRBV7-9 combines with J gene TRBJ2-3; D uncertain. CDR3 length: 13 amino acids. Germline lookup yields CDR1 SEHNR and CDR2 FQNEAQ (reference sequence). V lost 6 bases, J lost 0 bases, and 7 bases lay in between. The CDR3, as DNA: TGTGCCAGCAGACCCCAAAGCACAGATACGCAGTATTTT. This codes for CASRPQSTDTQYF.

In its sample, this clonotype was seen many times. This chain connects TRBV12-3 or TRBV12-4 to TRBJ2-7, with D perhaps matching TRBD2 (5 bases). Trimming stripped 7 bases from V and 6 bases from J, with 16 bases between. The CDR3 spans 13 residues. The CDR3, as DNA: TGTGCCAGCACACCGTCGGGGATTTCCGAGCAGTACTTC. As protein: CASTPSGISEQYF.

This clonotype was seen only a few times. J is TRBJ2-5 and V is TRBV6-5; the match to TRBD2 covers 9 bases. This CDR3 is built from 15 residues. With 2 bases clipped from V and 6 bases from J, the junction kept 7 bases outside the gene matches. Germline CDR1 and CDR2: MNHEY and SVGAGI. The CDR3 coding sequence is TGTGCCAGCAGTTACCAAGCGGGGGGCCCGAAGACCCAGTACTTC. This sequence encodes CASSYQAGGPKTQYF.

This sequence joins TRBV4-2 and TRBJ1-1, with D hard to call. There are 17 residues in the CDR3. Trimming stripped 1 base from V and 1 base from J, with 16 bases between. From germline, CDR1 is LGHNA and CDR2 YNFKEQ. The CDR3 bases are TGTGCCAGCAGCCAAGTTAGTGGGGAGGGAAGGAACACTGAAGCTTTCTTT. This translates into CASSQVSGEGRNTEAFF.

This clonotype was seen a few times. The chain employs TRBV6-6 and TRBJ1-1, with D unclear. Trimming took off 0 bases at V and 1 base at J, with 3 bases between the two ends. Looked up from germline, CDR1 is MNHNY and CDR2 is SVGAGI (reference sequence). This CDR3 contains 13 residues. The CDR3 DNA reads as TGTGCCAGCAGTTACTCGGAGAACACTGAAGCTTTCTTT. Encoded protein: CASSYSENTEAFF.

The gene calls are TRBV6-2 or TRBV6-3 and TRBJ2-3; D assignment may be TRBD1 or TRBD2 (5 bases each). The length of the CDR3 is 11 residues. With 2 bases removed from V and 8 bases from J, the gap between germline ends came to 5 bases. The germline V gene has CDR1 MNHEY and CDR2 SVGEGT. CDR3 in DNA: TGTGCCAGCAGTTACGGGGGTACGCAGTATTTT. The encoded protein is CASSYGGTQYF.

V gene TRBV4-1 combines with J gene TRBJ1-2; no clear D. There are 14 residues in the CDR3. Trimming pared 5 bases from V and 6 bases from J, leaving 16 bases between. CDR1 is MGHRA and CDR2 is YSYEKL in the germline V gene. The CDR3, as DNA: TGCGCCAGCAGCGGGAGTCGGGGAAGCCATGGCTACACCTTC. Translating gives CASSGSRGSHGYTF.

This clonotype has just a few counts. The rearrangement joins TRBV3-1 to TRBJ2-3; 11 bases align to TRBD2. The CDR3 consists of 16 residues. V shed 4 bases, J shed 4 bases, and the junction held 7 bases outside the gene matches. Germline V lookup: CDR1 LGHDT, CDR2 YNNKEL (reference sequence). CDR3: CASSPWLAGGADTQYF. The CDR3 DNA follows: TGTGCCAGCAGCCCTTGGCTAGCGGGGGGAGCAGATACGCAGTATTTT.

This clonotype was observed at least ten times. The chain links TRBV20-1 to TRBJ1-4; tentatively, D is TRBD1 (5 bases). The CDR3 is 15 residues long. Germline CDR1 DFQATT, CDR2 SNEGSKA (reference sequence). The V end was cut by 3 bases, the J end by 4 bases, with 15 bases between. The CDR3: CSASPATGLNEKLFF. DNA for the CDR3: TGCAGTGCTAGCCCGGCCACAGGACTTAATGAAAAACTGTTTTTT.

This clonotype was counted once. This sequence joins TRBV20-1 and TRBJ2-1, with D unclear. This CDR3 is 12 amino acids long. Trimming pared 5 bases from V and 5 bases from J, leaving 10 bases between. Germline lookup yields CDR1 DFQATT and CDR2 SNEGSKA (reference sequence). CDR3: CSAAPYHNEQFF. The CDR3 DNA sequence: TGCAGTGCTGCACCGTATCACAATGAGCAGTTCTTC.

The chain is built from TRBV19 and TRBJ2-2; no clear D gene. The CDR3 extends over 13 amino acids. Germline V gene data show CDR1 as LNHDA and CDR2 as SQIVND (reference sequence). V lost 8 bases, J lost 1 base, and 8 bases lay in between. In nucleotides, the CDR3 is TGTGCCAGTTCCCACATGAACACCGGGGAGCTGTTTTTT. Translating it yields CASSHMNTGELFF.

This clonotype was detected only a few times. This chain links TRBV18 with TRBJ2-6, with unresolved D. The CDR3 length is 19 residues. V was shortened by 4 bases and J by 2 bases, with 21 bases between the two germline ends. CDR1 and CDR2 (germline): KGHSH, LQKENI. This chain's CDR3 is CASSLRVSSGVAGANVLTF. CDR3 bases: TGTGCCAGCTCACTCAGAGTTTCCTCTGGAGTGGCTGGGGCCAACGTCCTGACTTTC.

This clonotype showed up just a few times. The chain carries TRBV4-2 and TRBJ2-7; 10 bases match TRBD1. Germline V gene sequence: CDR1 LGHNA, CDR2 YNFKEQ. This CDR3 region has 16 residues. Trimming at V came to 4 bases and at J to 0 bases, leaving 6 bases not matched to a gene. CDR3 residues: CASSLSGTGASYEQYF. The CDR3 nucleotides are TGTGCCAGCAGCCTAAGTGGGACAGGGGCCTCCTACGAGCAGTACTTC.

This clonotype is a singleton in its sample. A single base separates this from a much larger clone, so it may be a read error. No conserved phenylalanine or tryptophan ends this CDR3, so it is likely a read error. This chain connects TRBV4-1 to TRBJ2-5, with TRBD2 identical over 9 bases. The CDR3 length is 14 residues. V lost 4 bases, J lost 5 bases, and 5 bases stayed unmatched. Germline CDR1 reads MGHRA; CDR2 reads YSYEKL. In DNA form, the CDR3 reads TGCGCCAGCAGCCGAGTAACTAGCGGGGAGACCCAGTACTTA. The encoded protein is CASSRVTSGETQYL.

For the CDR3, the DNA is TGTGCCATCAGTGAGCAGGAGAACACTGAAGCTTTCTTT. It codes for CAISEQENTEAFF. The chain employs TRBV10-3 and TRBJ1-1; D remains unclear. Trimming shortened V by 2 bases and J by 1 base, and 5 bases separated the two germline ends. The CDR3 extends over 13 amino acids. The V gene's germline CDR1 is ENHRY and CDR2 SYGVKD.

This clonotype appeared a few times. The chain combines TRBV7-2 with TRBJ2-5; D ambiguous. This CDR3 has 14 residues. The V end lost 3 bases, the J end lost 2 bases, and 10 bases lay between the germline ends. Germline CDR1 is SGHTA and CDR2 is FQGNSA. CDR3 in amino acids: CASSFGTVQETQYF. CDR3 bases: TGTGCCAGCAGCTTCGGTACAGTGCAAGAGACCCAGTACTTC.

This rearrangement joins TRBV6-2 or TRBV6-3 to TRBJ2-3; the match to TRBD1 covers 9 bases. Germline V CDR1 and CDR2: MNHEY, SVGEGT. There are 13 residues in the CDR3. The ends lost 7 bases at V and 9 bases at J; junction bases unmatched: 8. CDR3 sequence (DNA): TGTGCCAGCAAGGACAGGGGTGGCTGGACGCAGTATTTT. Encoded protein: CASKDRGGWTQYF.

The CDR3 is CASSLEKQGNYEQYF. CDR3 nucleotide sequence: TGTGCCAGCTCCCTCGAAAAGCAGGGGAACTACGAGCAGTACTTC. The J gene is TRBJ2-7, the V gene TRBV7-3; D may be TRBD1 (6 bases). This CDR3 is built from 15 residues. Germline-derived CDR1 and CDR2 are SGHTA and FQGTGA. Trimming removed 8 bases at V and 3 bases at J, with 20 bases between.

J is TRBJ1-1 and V is TRBV4-3; TRBD1 agrees at 10 bases. Germline CDR1 is LGHNA and CDR2 is YSLEER. CDR3 length: 15 amino acids. V was pared by 1 base and J by 9 bases, with 8 bases of the junction left unmatched. The CDR3 sequence is CASSQGDRGFWKAFF. The DNA of the CDR3 is TGCGCCAGCAGCCAAGGGGACAGGGGATTTTGGAAAGCTTTCTTT.

This clonotype has just a few counts. V gene TRBV18 combines with J gene TRBJ2-1; no clear D. Trimming pared 3 bases from V and 6 bases from J, leaving 12 bases between. The CDR3 consists of 14 residues. The germline gives CDR1 KGHSH, CDR2 LQKENI. CDR3 nucleotide sequence: TGTGCCAGCTCACCGACTTTAGACCCCAATGAGCAGTTCTTC. This sequence encodes CASSPTLDPNEQFF.

This clonotype came up a few times. This chain links TRBV7-9 with TRBJ1-5; D unresolved. V gave up 10 bases and J gave up 5 bases, with 12 bases separating them. This CDR3 contains 12 residues. Germline assignment: CDR1 SEHNR and CDR2 FQNEAQ (reference sequence). DNA for the CDR3: TGTGCCACCCAAAGGATAGATCAGCCCCAGCATTTT. Amino acids: CATQRIDQPQHF.

This clonotype was counted between two and nine times. The chain uses TRBV5-1 and TRBJ2-5; D is unclear. Germline loops: CDR1 SGHRS, CDR2 YFSETQ. V lost 0 bases and J lost 1, with 7 bases in between. The CDR3 runs to 14 residues. The chain's CDR3 is CASSLGLLQETQYF. CDR3 bases: TGCGCCAGCAGCTTGGGTCTCCTCCAAGAGACCCAGTACTTC.

This clonotype was detected only a few times. V is TRBV7-2 and J is TRBJ2-3; 8 nucleotides align to TRBD2. Germline lookup yields CDR1 SGHTA and CDR2 FQGNSA. There are 14 residues in the CDR3. Trimming cost V 5 bases and J 4 bases; bases outside gene matches: 5. In nucleotides, the CDR3 is TGTGCCAGCAGCCCGGGGGGGACTGCAGATACGCAGTATTTT. This encodes CASSPGGTADTQYF.